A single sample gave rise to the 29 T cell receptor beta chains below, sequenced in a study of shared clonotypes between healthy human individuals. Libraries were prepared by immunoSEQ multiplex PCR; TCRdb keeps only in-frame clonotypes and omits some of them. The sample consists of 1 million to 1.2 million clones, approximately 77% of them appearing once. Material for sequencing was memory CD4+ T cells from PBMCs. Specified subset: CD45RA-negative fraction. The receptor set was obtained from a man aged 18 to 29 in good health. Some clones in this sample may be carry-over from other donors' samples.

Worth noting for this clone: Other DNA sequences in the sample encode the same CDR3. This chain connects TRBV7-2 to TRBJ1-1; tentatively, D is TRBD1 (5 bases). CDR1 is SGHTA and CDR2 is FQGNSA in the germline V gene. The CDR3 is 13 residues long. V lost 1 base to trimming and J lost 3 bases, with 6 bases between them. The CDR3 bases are TGTGCCAGCAGCTTAGAAGGGGACACTGAAGCTTTCTTT. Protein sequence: CASSLEGDTEAFF.

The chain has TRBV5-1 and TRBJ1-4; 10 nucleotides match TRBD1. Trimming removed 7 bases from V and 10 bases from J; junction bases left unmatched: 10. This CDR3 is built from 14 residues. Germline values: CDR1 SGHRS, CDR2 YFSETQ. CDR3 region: CASSSGDRGGKLFF. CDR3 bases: TGCGCCAGCTCATCCGGGGACAGGGGTGGAAAACTGTTTTTT.

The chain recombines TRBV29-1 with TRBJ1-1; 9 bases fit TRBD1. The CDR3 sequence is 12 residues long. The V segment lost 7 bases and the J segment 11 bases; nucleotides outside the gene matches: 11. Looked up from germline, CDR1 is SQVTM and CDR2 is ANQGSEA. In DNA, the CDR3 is TGCAGCGGACGTTATGGACAGGGGCTCGCTTTCTTT. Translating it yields CSGRYGQGLAFF.

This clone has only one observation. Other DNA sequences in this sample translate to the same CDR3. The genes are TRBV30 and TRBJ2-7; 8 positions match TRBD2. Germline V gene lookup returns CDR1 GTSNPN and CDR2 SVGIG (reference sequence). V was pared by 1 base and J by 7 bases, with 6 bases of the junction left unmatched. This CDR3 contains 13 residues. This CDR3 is CAWSGSGGLEQYF. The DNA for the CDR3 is TGTGCCTGGAGTGGAAGCGGGGGATTGGAGCAGTACTTC. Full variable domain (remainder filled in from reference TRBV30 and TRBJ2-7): SQTIHQWPATLVQPVGSPLSLECTVEGTSNPNLYWYRQAAGRGLQLLFYSVGIGQISSEVPQNLSASRPQDRQFILSSKKLLLSDSGFYLCAWSGSGGLEQYFGPGTRLTVT.

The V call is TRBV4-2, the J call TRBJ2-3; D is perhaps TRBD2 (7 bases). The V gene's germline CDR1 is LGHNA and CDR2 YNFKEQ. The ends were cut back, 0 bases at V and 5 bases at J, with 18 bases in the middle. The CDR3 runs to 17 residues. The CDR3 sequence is CASSQDSARGGGDTQYF. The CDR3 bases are TGTGCCAGCAGCCAAGATAGTGCAAGGGGGGGAGGAGATACGCAGTATTTT.

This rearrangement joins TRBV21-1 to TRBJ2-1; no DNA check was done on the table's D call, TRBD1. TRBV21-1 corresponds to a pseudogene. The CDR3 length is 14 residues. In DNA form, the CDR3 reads TGTGCCAGCAGCAAAGGGGCACCACCCCATGAGCAGTTCTTC. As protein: CASSKGAPPHEQFF.

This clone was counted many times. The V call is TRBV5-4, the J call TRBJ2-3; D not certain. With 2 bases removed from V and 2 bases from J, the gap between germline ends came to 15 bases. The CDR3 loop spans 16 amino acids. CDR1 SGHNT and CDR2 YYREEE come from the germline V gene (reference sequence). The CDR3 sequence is CASSFKVHPDTDTQYF. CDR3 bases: TGTGCCAGCAGCTTTAAGGTTCATCCCGACACAGATACGCAGTATTTT.

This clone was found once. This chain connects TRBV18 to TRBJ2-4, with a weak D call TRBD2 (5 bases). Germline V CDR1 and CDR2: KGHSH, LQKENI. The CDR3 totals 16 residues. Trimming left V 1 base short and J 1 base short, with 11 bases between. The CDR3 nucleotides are TGTGCCAGCTCACCACAGGCCCTAGCCGCCAAAAACATTCAGTACTTC. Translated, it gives CASSPQALAAKNIQYF.

CDR3 nucleotide sequence: TGTGCCAGCAGCTTAGGATCGCGGGGAGGGGAAAACATTCAGTACTTC. It specifies CASSLGSRGGENIQYF. The rearrangement joins TRBV11-1 to TRBJ2-4, with 7 bases matching TRBD2. Germline values: CDR1 SGHAT, CDR2 FQDESV (reference sequence). V was pared by 1 base and J by 5 bases, with 8 bases of the junction left unmatched. This CDR3 contains 16 residues. Drawing the rest from reference TRBV11-1 and TRBJ2-4, the complete variable domain is EAEVAQSPRYKITEKSQAVAFWCDPISGHATLYWYRQILGQGPELLVQFQDESVVDDSQLPKDRFSAERLKGVDSTLKIQPAELGDSAMYLCASSLGSRGGENIQYFGAGTRLSVL.

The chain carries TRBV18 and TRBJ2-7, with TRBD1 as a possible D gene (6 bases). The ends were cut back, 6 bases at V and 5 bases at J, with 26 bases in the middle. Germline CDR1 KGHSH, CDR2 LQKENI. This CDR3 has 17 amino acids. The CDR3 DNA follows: TGTGCCAGCTCGCCCGAATTTTTTGGGTATGGGGGCCACGAGCAGTACTTC. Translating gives CASSPEFFGYGGHEQYF.

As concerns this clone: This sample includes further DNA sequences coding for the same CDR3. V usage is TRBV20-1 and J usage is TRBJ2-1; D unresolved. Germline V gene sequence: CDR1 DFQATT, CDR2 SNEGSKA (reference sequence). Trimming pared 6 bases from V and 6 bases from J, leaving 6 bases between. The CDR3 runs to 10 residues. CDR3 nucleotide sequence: TGCAGTGCGCCGATCAATGAGCAGTTCTTC. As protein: CSAPINEQFF.

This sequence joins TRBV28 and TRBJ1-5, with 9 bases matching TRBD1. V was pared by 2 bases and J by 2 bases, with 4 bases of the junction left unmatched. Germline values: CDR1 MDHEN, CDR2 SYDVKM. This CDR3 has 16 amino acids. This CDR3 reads CASSLMGQGGNQPQHF. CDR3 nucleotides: TGTGCCAGCAGTTTAATGGGACAGGGTGGCAATCAGCCCCAGCATTTT. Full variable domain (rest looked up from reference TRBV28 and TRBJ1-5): DVKVTQSSRYLVKRTGEKVFLECVQDMDHENMFWYRQDPGLGLRLIYFSYDVKMKEKGDIPEGYSVSREKKERFSLILESASTNQTSMYLCASSLMGQGGNQPQHFGDGTRLSIL.

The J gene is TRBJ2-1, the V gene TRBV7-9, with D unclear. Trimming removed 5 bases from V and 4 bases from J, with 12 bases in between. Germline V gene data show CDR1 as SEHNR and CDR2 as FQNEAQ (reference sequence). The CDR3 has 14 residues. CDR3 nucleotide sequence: TGTGCCAGCAGCCCCTCGCTGGGGTACAATGAGCAGTTCTTC. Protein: CASSPSLGYNEQFF.

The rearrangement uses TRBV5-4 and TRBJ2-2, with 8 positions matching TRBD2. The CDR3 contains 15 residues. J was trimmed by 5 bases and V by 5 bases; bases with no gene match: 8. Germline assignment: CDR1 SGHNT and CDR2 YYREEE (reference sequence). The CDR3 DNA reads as TGTGCCAGCAGTTCCGGGACTAGGAGGACCGGGGAGCTGTTTTTT. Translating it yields CASSSGTRRTGELFF.

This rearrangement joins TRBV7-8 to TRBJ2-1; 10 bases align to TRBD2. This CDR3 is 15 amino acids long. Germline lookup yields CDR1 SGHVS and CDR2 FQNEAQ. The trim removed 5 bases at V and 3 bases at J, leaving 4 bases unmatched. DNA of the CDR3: TGTGCCAGCAGCCACGGACTAGCGGACTACAATGAGCAGTTCTTC. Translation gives CASSHGLADYNEQFF. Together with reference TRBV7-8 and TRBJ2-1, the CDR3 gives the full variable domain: GAGVSQSPRYKVAKRGQDVALRCDPISGHVSLFWYQQALGQGPEFLTYFQNEAQLDKSGLPSDRFFAERPEGSVSTLKIQRTQQEDSAVYLCASSHGLADYNEQFFGPGTRLTVL.

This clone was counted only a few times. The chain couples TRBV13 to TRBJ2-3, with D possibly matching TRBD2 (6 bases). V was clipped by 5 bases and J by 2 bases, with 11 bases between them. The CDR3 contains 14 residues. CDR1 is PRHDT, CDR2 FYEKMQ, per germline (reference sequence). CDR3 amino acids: CASSASGLTDTQYF. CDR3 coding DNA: TGTGCCAGCAGCGCAAGCGGGCTCACAGATACGCAGTATTTT.

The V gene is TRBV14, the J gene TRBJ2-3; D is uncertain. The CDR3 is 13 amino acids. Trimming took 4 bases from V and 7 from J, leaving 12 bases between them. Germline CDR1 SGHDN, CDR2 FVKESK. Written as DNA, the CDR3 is TGTGCCAGCAGCCCAAATTCCGGTCATACGCAGTATTTT. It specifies CASSPNSGHTQYF.

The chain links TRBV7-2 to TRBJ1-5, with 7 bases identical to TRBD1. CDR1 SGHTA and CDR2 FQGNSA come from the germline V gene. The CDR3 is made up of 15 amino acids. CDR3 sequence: CATTPGGTANQPQHF. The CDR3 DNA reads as TGTGCAACCACCCCGGGTGGGACAGCAAATCAGCCCCAGCATTTT. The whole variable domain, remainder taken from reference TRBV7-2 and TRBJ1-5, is GAGVSQSPSNKVTEKGKDVELRCDPISGHTALYWYRQSLGQGLEFLIYFQGNSAPDKSGLPSDRFSAERTGGSVSTLTIQRTQQEDSAVYLCATTPGGTANQPQHFGDGTRLSIL.

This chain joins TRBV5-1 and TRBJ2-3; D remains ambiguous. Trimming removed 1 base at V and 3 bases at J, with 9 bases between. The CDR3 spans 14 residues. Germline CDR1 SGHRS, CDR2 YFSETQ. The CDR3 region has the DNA TGCGCCAGCAGCTTGTTTGGGGTAACAGATACGCAGTATTTT. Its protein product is CASSLFGVTDTQYF.

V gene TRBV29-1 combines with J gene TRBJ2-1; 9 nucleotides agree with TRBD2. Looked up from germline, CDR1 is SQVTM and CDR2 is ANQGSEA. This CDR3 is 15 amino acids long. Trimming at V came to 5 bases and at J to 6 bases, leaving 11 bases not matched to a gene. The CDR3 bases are TGCAGCGTTTACGAGCCGGGACTAGCTGGCAATGAGCAGTTCTTC. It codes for CSVYEPGLAGNEQFF.

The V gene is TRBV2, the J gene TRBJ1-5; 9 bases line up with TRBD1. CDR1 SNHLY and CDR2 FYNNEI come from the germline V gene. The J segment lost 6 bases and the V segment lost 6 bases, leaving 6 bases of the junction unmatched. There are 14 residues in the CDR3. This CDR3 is CASRGHRGPQPQHF. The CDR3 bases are TGTGCCAGCAGGGGCCACAGGGGGCCTCAGCCCCAGCATTTT.

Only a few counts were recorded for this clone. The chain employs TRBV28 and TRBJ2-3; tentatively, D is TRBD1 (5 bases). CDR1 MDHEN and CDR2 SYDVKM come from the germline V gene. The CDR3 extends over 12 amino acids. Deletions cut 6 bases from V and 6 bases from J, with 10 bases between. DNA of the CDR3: TGTGCCAGCAGAGGGGTGGGGGATACGCAGTATTTT. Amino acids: CASRGVGDTQYF.

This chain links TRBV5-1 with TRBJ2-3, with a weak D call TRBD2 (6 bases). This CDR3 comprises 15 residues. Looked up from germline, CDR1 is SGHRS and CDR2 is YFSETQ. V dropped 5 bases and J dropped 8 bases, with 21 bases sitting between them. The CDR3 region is CASRPGLPWTLTQYF. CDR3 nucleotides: TGCGCCAGCAGGCCGGGACTCCCTTGGACCCTTACGCAGTATTTT.

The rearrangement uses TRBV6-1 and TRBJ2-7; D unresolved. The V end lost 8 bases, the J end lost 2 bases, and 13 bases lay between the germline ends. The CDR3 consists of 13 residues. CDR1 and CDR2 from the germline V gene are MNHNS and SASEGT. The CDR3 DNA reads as TGTGCCAGCCTTTTCCTTGGTACCTACGAGCAGTACTTC. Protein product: CASLFLGTYEQYF.

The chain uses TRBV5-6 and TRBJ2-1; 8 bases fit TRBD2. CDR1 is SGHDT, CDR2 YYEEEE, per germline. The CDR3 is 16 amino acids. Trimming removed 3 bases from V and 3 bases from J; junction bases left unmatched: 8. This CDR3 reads CASSWGPGTSYNEQFF. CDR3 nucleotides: TGTGCCAGCAGCTGGGGACCCGGGACTAGCTACAATGAGCAGTTCTTC.

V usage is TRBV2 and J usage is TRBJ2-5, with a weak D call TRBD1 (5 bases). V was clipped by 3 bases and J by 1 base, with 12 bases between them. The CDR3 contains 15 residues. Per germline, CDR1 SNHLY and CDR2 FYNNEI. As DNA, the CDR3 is TGTGCCAGCAGTGACATGGGGCAGTTCCAAGAGACCCAGTACTTC. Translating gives CASSDMGQFQETQYF.

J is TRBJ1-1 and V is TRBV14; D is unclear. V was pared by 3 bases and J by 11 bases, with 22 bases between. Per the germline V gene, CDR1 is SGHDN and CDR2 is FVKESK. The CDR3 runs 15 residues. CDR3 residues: CASSQGLASRSMAFF. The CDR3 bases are TGTGCCAGCAGCCAGGGGTTGGCTTCGAGGTCGATGGCTTTCTTT.

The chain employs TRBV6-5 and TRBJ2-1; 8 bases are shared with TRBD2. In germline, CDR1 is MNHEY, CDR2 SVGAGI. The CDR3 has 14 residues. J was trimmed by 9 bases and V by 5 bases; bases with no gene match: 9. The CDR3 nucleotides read TGTGCCAGCAGTACAGACCCGGGGGGGATTGAGCAGTTCTTC. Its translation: CASSTDPGGIEQFF.

The CDR3 reads CSVEGPGQATDTQYF. The CDR3 bases are TGCAGCGTTGAAGGCCCCGGACAGGCCACAGATACGCAGTATTTT. This chain joins TRBV29-1 and TRBJ2-3, with 7 bases fitting TRBD1. Trimming removed 1 base from V and 2 bases from J; junction bases left unmatched: 6. This CDR3 spans 15 amino acids. The germline V gene encodes CDR1 SQVTM and CDR2 ANQGSEA.